Listed below are T cell receptor beta chains from one sample, sequenced in a study of siplizumab effects on memory and regulatory T cells. This table comes from immunoSEQ multiplex PCR, and its TCRdb copy is limited to in-frame clones, with some not included. The sample holds 94,000 or so clones, 96% seen once. The specimen was naive CD4+ T cells sorted from blood. These receptors came from a human donor in good health. CDR3s include the opening cysteine and the closing phenylalanine or tryptophan. A D gene is named only where the DNA matches it firmly. Clone size is stated in some rows and not others, as once, few, many or a class when expanded.

CDR3 length	clone size	J gene	D gene	V gene	CDR3 DNA	CDR3 protein
12	-	TRBJ1-5	-	TRBV19	TGTGCCAGTAAACGTAGCAATCAGCCCCAGCATTTT	CASKRSNQPQHF
14	-	TRBJ2-3	-	TRBV6-1	TGTGCCAGCATCGATACAGGGCTAACAGATACGCAGTATTTT	CASIDTGLTDTQYF
13	-	TRBJ1-4	-	TRBV11-3	TGTGCCAGCAGCTACAGGGTTGGGGAAAAACTGTTTTTT	CASSYRVGEKLFF
17	-	TRBJ1-1	TRBD1	TRBV18	TGTGCCAGCTCACCAGGGGACAGGGGAGGTAAGGACACTGAAGCTTTCTTT	CASSPGDRGGKDTEAFF
13	-	TRBJ2-5	-	TRBV16	TGTGCCAGCAGCCCCGGACACGTTGAGACCCAGTACTTC	CASSPGHVETQYF
14	-	TRBJ2-5	TRBD2	TRBV7-2	TGTGCCAGCAGCTTAATCGGGGGGCAAGAGACCCAGTACTTC	CASSLIGGQETQYF
15	-	TRBJ1-3	-	TRBV12-5	TGTGCTAGTGGTTTGTCGGCAGGGCCAGGAAACACCATATATTTT	CASGLSAGPGNTIYF
14	-	TRBJ2-5	-	TRBV5-1	TGCGCCAGCAGGCCTAAGGACTACCAAGAGACCCAGTACTTC	CASRPKDYQETQYF
16	-	TRBJ2-1	-	TRBV7-2	TGTGCCAGCAGCTTAGGAGGGGGGCCTCCCTACAATGAGCAGTTCTTC	CASSLGGGPPYNEQFF
16	-	TRBJ2-7	-	TRBV6-1	TGTGCCAGCAGTGTCCTCATACCCCTGGGCTCCTACGAGCAGTACTTC	CASSVLIPLGSYEQYF
11	-	TRBJ2-7	-	TRBV6-5	TGTGCCAGCAGTGGCCGGAGGGAGCAGTACTTC	CASSGRREQYF
13	-	TRBJ1-1	-	TRBV27	TGTGCCAGCAGTAACATAATGAACACTGAAGCTTTCTTT	CASSNIMNTEAFF
13	-	TRBJ2-1	-	TRBV27	-	CASSSSVGDEQFF
16	-	TRBJ2-5	TRBD2	TRBV5-1	TGCGCCAGCAGCGTAGGACTAGCGGGAGGACAAGAGACCCAGTACTTC	CASSVGLAGGQETQYF
16	-	TRBJ2-7	-	TRBV4-2	TGTGCCAGCAGCCAAGACCGCTCCCTCCAGCGATACGAGCAGTACTTC	CASSQDRSLQRYEQYF
17	-	TRBJ1-6	TRBD1	TRBV9	TGTGCCAGCAGCGTAGGGAGGGCCGGGACAGGGCAATCACCCCTCCACTTT	CASSVGRAGTGQSPLHF
13	-	TRBJ1-1	-	TRBV19	TGTGCCAGTAGTATTTCTGTGAACACTGAAGCTTTCTTT	CASSISVNTEAFF
15	-	TRBJ1-5	-	TRBV10-2	TGCGCCAGCAGTGGTCAGGGGAAGGGCAATCAGCCCCAGCATTTT	CASSGQGKGNQPQHF
14	-	TRBJ2-5	-	TRBV12-1	TGTGCCAGCAGCTCGCTGGACAGGCAAGAGACCCAGTACTTC	CASSSLDRQETQYF
17	-	TRBJ2-3	TRBD2	TRBV9	TGTGCCAGCAGCTCTGGGCGGGCGGGGGGAATGGTAGATACGCAGTATTTT	CASSSGRAGGMVDTQYF
21	-	TRBJ2-2	TRBD2	TRBV12-5	TGTGCTAGTGGTTTGCCGCCGAAGACTAGCGGGGGGGCCTCGAGCACCGGGGAGCTGTTTTTT	CASGLPPKTSGGASSTGELFF
13	-	TRBJ2-7	-	TRBV30	TGTGCCTGGAGTGGGCTACAGCCCTACGAGCAGTACTTC	CAWSGLQPYEQYF
16	-	TRBJ2-2	TRBD2	TRBV10-3	TGTGCCATCAGTGAGTCGCGGCCTAGCGGCGGGGGGGAGCTGTTTTTT	CAISESRPSGGGELFF
15	-	TRBJ2-4	-	TRBV4-2	TGTGCCAGCAGCCAACAGGGGGAGGGGAAAAACATTCAGTACTTC	CASSQQGEGKNIQYF
14	-	TRBJ1-4	TRBD1	TRBV6-1	TGTGCCAGCAGTGAAGGGACAGGGAGCGAAAAACTGTTTTTT	CASSEGTGSEKLFF
15	-	TRBJ2-7	-	TRBV4-3	TGCGCCAGCAGCCTTTCCGAGGGGTTTTCCTACGAGCAGTACTTC	CASSLSEGFSYEQYF
14	-	TRBJ1-6	TRBD1	TRBV27	TGTGCCAGCAGGGCAGGGGGCTTGAATTCACCCCTCCACTTT	CASRAGGLNSPLHF
15	-	TRBJ1-5	-	TRBV19	TGTGCCAGTAGCGGAGGGGCCTTTTTCAATCAGCCCCAGCATTTT	CASSGGAFFNQPQHF
13	-	TRBJ1-2	-	TRBV4-1	TGCGCCAGCAGCCACGACAGGTATCGCGGCTACACCTTC	CASSHDRYRGYTF
14	-	TRBJ1-5	-	TRBV18	TGTGCCAGCTCACCACCTGGGGGGAATCAGCCCCAGCATTTT	CASSPPGGNQPQHF
14	-	TRBJ2-5	-	TRBV5-5	TGTGCCAGCAGCTTGGTTCCGCTACAAGAGACCCAGTACTTC	CASSLVPLQETQYF
13	-	TRBJ2-3	-	TRBV2	TGTGCCAGCAGTGAAGAATCAACAGATACGCAGTATTTT	CASSEESTDTQYF
13	-	TRBJ1-2	-	TRBV11-1	TGTGCCAGCAGCTGGGGGGAAAGCTATGGCTACACCTTC	CASSWGESYGYTF
15	-	TRBJ1-2	TRBD1	TRBV7-3	TGTGCCAGCAGCCCATACCCCGGGACAGTCTATGGCTACACCTTC	CASSPYPGTVYGYTF
15	-	TRBJ2-2	-	TRBV15	TGTGCCACCAGCAGAGGTCGGACGGACACCGGGGAGCTGTTTTTT	CATSRGRTDTGELFF
14	-	TRBJ1-1	TRBD1	TRBV6-1	TGTGCCAGCAGCAATAGGGGGCTGGCCACTGAAGCTTTCTTT	CASSNRGLATEAFF
17	-	TRBJ2-3	-	TRBV7-2	TGTGCCAGCAGCTTAGTAATGGCGGGGTTGGGCGCAGATACGCAGTATTTT	CASSLVMAGLGADTQYF
16	-	TRBJ2-5	TRBD2	TRBV5-1	TGCGCCAGCAGCTTGGGAGCGGGGGTGGGACAAGAGACCCAGTACTTC	CASSLGAGVGQETQYF
12	-	TRBJ2-1	TRBD1	TRBV6-5	TGTGCCAGCAGCCGGGACAGGGATGAGCAGTTCTTC	CASSRDRDEQFF
13	-	TRBJ1-6	-	TRBV6-1	TGTGCCAGCAGTGAAGAGGGTAGGGAGGGTCGAAAATTT	CASSEEGREGRKF
15	-	TRBJ2-5	TRBD2	TRBV25-1	TGTGCCAGCAGTGGTAGCGGGTCGGCCGGGGGGACCCAGTACTTC	CASSGSGSAGGTQYF
14	-	TRBJ1-1	-	TRBV18	TGTGCCAGCTCACCATTAACAGGCGGCACTGAAGCTTTCTTT	CASSPLTGGTEAFF
14	once	TRBJ1-6	-	TRBV10-3	TGTGCCATCAGTGTACAGGGAGATAATTCACCCCTCCACTTT	CAISVQGDNSPLHF
14	-	TRBJ1-1	-	TRBV9	TGTGCCAGCAGCGTCGGGGGAGGGAGCACTGAAGCTTTCTTT	CASSVGGGSTEAFF
14	-	TRBJ1-3	-	TRBV30	TGTGCCTGGAGTGTAGCCAGGACCGGAAACACCATATATTTT	CAWSVARTGNTIYF
13	-	TRBJ2-7	TRBD1	TRBV19	TGTGCCAGTCGGACAGGGGGAAACTACGAGCAGTACTTC	CASRTGGNYEQYF
14	-	TRBJ2-2	-	TRBV7-2	TGTGCCCGTCAGGGGCCGACGAACACCGGGGAGCTGTTTTTT	CARQGPTNTGELFF
15	-	TRBJ1-3	-	TRBV7-2	TGTGCCAGCAGCCTACTGGTCCTCTCTGGAAACACCATATATTTT	CASSLLVLSGNTIYF
15	-	TRBJ2-6	-	TRBV5-1	TGCGCCAGCAGTTTGATAGGGGACGGGGCCAACGTCCTGACTTTC	CASSLIGDGANVLTF
13	-	TRBJ1-5	-	TRBV30	TGTGCCTGGGCCACAGGGAACAATCAGCCCCAGCATTTT	CAWATGNNQPQHF
15	-	TRBJ2-2	-	TRBV19	TGTGCCAGTAGTATAGTCGCGGGATTTGGCGGGGAGCTGTTTTTT	CASSIVAGFGGELFF
15	-	TRBJ2-7	-	TRBV9	TGTGCCAGCAGCGTAGCTGGGACGGGGTTCTACGAGCAGTACTTC	CASSVAGTGFYEQYF
17	-	TRBJ2-5	TRBD2	TRBV30	TGTGCCTGGAGTGTGGGTCTGACTAGCGGGGGTTGGGAGACCCAGTACTTC	CAWSVGLTSGGWETQYF
16	-	TRBJ1-1	TRBD1	TRBV28	TGTGCCAGCAGTTTGGGGACAGGGGGCGCAAACACTGAAGCTTTCTTT	CASSLGTGGANTEAFF
15	-	TRBJ2-2	-	TRBV5-1	TGCGCCAGCAGCTTCCGGGACTCGAACACCGGGGAGCTGTTTTTT	CASSFRDSNTGELFF
13	-	TRBJ1-2	-	TRBV28	TGTGCCAGCAGTGGGACCCCTACCCGTGGCTACACCTTC	CASSGTPTRGYTF
16	-	TRBJ2-1	TRBD2	TRBV14	TGTGCCAGCAGCCAGGGTTTAACTAGCGGCTACAATGAGCAGTTCTTC	CASSQGLTSGYNEQFF
14	once	TRBJ2-4	-	TRBV7-2	TGTGCCAGCACGGTACAGGGTCCTGGGAACATTCAGTACTTC	CASTVQGPGNIQYF
14	once	TRBJ2-2	TRBD2	TRBV19	TGTGCCAGTATTAGCGGGGGGGTCTCCGGGGAGCTGTTTTTT	CASISGGVSGELFF